The next 3 T cell receptor beta chains were all read from a single sample in a study of shared clonotypes between healthy human individuals. Positively selected for CCR7, the CD45RO-negative cells used as naive CD8 cells excluded terminally differentiated effector memory CD45RA+ cells. The protocol was immunoSEQ multiplex PCR, while the TCRdb copy is restricted to in-frame clones and leaves out a portion. The table records approximately 1.9 million clones, 93% of them present only once. Material for sequencing was naive CD8+ T cells from PBMCs. The receptors stem from a man younger than 35 in good health. Some clones in this sample may be carry-over from other donors' samples.

The chain links TRBV28 to TRBJ2-2; no reliable D call. CDR1 is MDHEN, CDR2 SYDVKM, per germline. Trimming removed 5 bases at V and 6 bases at J, with 22 bases between. The CDR3 has 17 residues. This CDR3 is CASSLMPGRLTSGELFF. The CDR3 nucleotides are TGTGCCAGCAGTCTTATGCCTGGACGCCTGACTTCCGGGGAGCTGTTTTTT.

V gene TRBV19 combines with J gene TRBJ1-1, with D unclear. This CDR3 is 13 amino acids long. From germline, CDR1 is LNHDA and CDR2 SQIVND (reference sequence). V lost 1 base to trimming and J lost 5 bases, with 8 bases between them. The CDR3 region has the DNA TGTGCCAGTAGTATAGGGCCCCGAACTGAAGCTTTCTTT. Translated, it gives CASSIGPRTEAFF. Supplemented by reference TRBV19 and TRBJ1-1, the full variable domain reads DGGITQSPKYLFRKEGQNVTLSCEQNLNHDAMYWYRQDPGQGLRLIYYSQIVNDFQKGDIAEGYSVSREKKESFPLTVTSAQKNPTAFYLCASSIGPRTEAFFGQGTRLTVV.

The genes are TRBV28 and TRBJ2-2, with a tentative D call TRBD1 (5 bases). Germline CDR1 is MDHEN and CDR2 is SYDVKM. The CDR3 runs to 14 residues. The V and J ends lost 6 bases and 5 bases respectively, with 13 bases between them. The CDR3 spells CASSSLGDTGELFF. CDR3 coding DNA: TGTGCCAGCAGCTCATTAGGGGATACCGGGGAGCTGTTTTTT. Full variable domain (rest looked up from reference TRBV28 and TRBJ2-2): DVKVTQSSRYLVKRTGEKVFLECVQDMDHENMFWYRQDPGLGLRLIYFSYDVKMKEKGDIPEGYSVSREKKERFSLILESASTNQTSMYLCASSSLGDTGELFFGEGSRLTVL.